The 6 T cell receptor beta chains given below trace back to one sample, sequenced in a study of patients and donors after allogeneic stem cell transplantation. TCRdb fed the RT-PCR reads into MiXCR, producing one record per CDR3 protein. The sample shows hundreds of thousands of distinct CDR3 sequences, around 40% of them seen only once. The sample comprised blood, either unsorted or a sorted T cell fraction (not recorded which). All receptors come from a human donor who was either an allogeneic HSCT recipient or a stem cell or donor lymphocyte infusion donor (not recorded which). It is not recorded whose cells these are; they may come from a transplant donor.

Points on this clonotype: Possible read error: a much larger clone is one base away. The rearrangement links TRBV20-1 to TRBJ2-7; D unresolved. Germline V gene data show CDR1 as DFQATT and CDR2 as SNEGSKA (reference sequence). CDR3 length: 11 amino acids. V gave up 2 bases and J gave up 3 bases, with 5 bases separating them. The CDR3 nucleotides are TGCAGTGCTAGAATCGGCTACGAGCAGTACTTC. It yields the protein CSARIGYEQYF.

V usage is TRBV18 and J usage is TRBJ1-2; the D gene is possibly TRBD1 (5 bases). Germline loops: CDR1 KGHSH, CDR2 LQKENI. Trimming left V 2 bases short and J 6 bases short, with 10 bases between. This CDR3 has 13 residues. The CDR3 sequence: CASSPGLRDGYTF. The CDR3 bases are TGTGCCAGCTCACCAGGCCTCAGGGATGGCTACACCTTC.

This clonotype was counted between two and nine times. V is TRBV6-2 or TRBV6-3 and J is TRBJ1-5; D is unclear. Germline CDR1 reads MNHEY; CDR2 reads SVGEGT. Trimming cost V 0 bases and J 3 bases, with 3 bases left between them. The CDR3 runs 13 residues. CDR3 sequence reads: CASSYSYNQPQHF. The CDR3 DNA is TGTGCCAGCAGTTACTCCTACAATCAGCCCCAGCATTTT.

This clonotype came up a few times. This rearrangement joins TRBV5-1 to TRBJ1-4; TRBD1 matches 9 bases. With 4 bases clipped from V and 8 bases from J, the junction kept 9 bases outside the gene matches. Germline assignment: CDR1 SGHRS and CDR2 YFSETQ. This CDR3 is 15 amino acids long. The CDR3 DNA follows: TGCGCCAGCAGCCCCTGGACAGGGGAGATGGAAAAACTGTTTTTT. This translates into CASSPWTGEMEKLFF.

This clonotype was seen only a few times. This rearrangement joins TRBV27 to TRBJ2-1; tentative D call: TRBD2 (5 bases). The V gene lost 4 bases and the J gene lost 1 base, with 11 bases spanning the gap. The CDR3 is made up of 15 amino acids. The V gene's germline CDR1 is MNHEY and CDR2 SMNVEV (reference sequence). CDR3 amino acids: CASSSERRSYNEQFF. CDR3 nucleotide sequence: TGTGCCAGCAGTTCCGAACGGAGGTCCTACAATGAGCAGTTCTTC.

This clonotype was recorded only once. The genes are TRBV4-3 and TRBJ1-3, with D perhaps TRBD1 (5 bases). Germline V CDR1 and CDR2: LGHNA, YSLEER. Trimming pared 1 base from V and 5 bases from J, leaving 12 bases between. The CDR3 sequence is 15 residues long. The CDR3 bases are TGCGCCAGCAGCCAAGTTGCGGACAACCGAAACACCATATATTTT. Protein product: CASSQVADNRNTIYF.